This T cell receptor (beta chain) appears in the sequencing data of a study of glioma-infiltrating T cells after dendritic cell vaccination. Sequenced by immunoSEQ multiplex PCR; TCRdb stores in-frame clones only, minus some. The sample shows roughly 100,000 clones, roughly 81% of them seen only once. Turning to this clone: Additional DNA sequences in this sample encode the identical CDR3.

The CDR3 extends over 14 amino acids. CDR1 is SGHRS and CDR2 is YFSETQ in the germline V gene. V gave up 1 base and J gave up 2 bases, with 10 bases separating them. This sample comprised blood, obtained before dendritic cell vaccination. The chain combines TRBV5-1 with TRBJ2-7, with a tentative D call TRBD2 (6 bases). This clonotype was obtained from a human donor with glioblastoma. The CDR3 loop reads CASSLSPGAYEQYF. CDR3 sequence (DNA): TGCGCCAGCAGCTTGTCGCCGGGGGCCTACGAGCAGTACTTC. Supplemented by reference TRBV5-1 and TRBJ2-7, the full variable domain reads KAGVTQTPRYLIKTRGQQVTLSCSPISGHRSVSWYQQTPGQGLQFLFEYFSETQRNKGNFPGRFSGRQFSNSRSEMNVSTLELGDSALYLCASSLSPGAYEQYFGPGTRLTVT.